The present T cell receptor (beta chain) was sequenced within a study of cytomegalovirus exposure and HLA in healthy donors. Across the study: Earlier work reported 95 million to 130 million unique TCR beta sequences from about 180 million T cells. An early data release held some 85 million unique TCRs from HLA-typed donors. Whole-study findings and limits: Earlier analysis yielded a pattern in which most TCR beta V segments were productive about 87% or about 30% of the time. A few V segments could not be told apart, such as TRBV6-2 and TRBV6-3, and were left out.

Primers for the PCR totalled 60 Vbeta and 13 Jbeta. TCRdb keeps only in-frame clones here, not all; method: immunoSEQ multiplex PCR. Among about 150,000 clones, around 75% were seen once, and the ten largest hold about 7%. This clone was observed a few times. Its antigen remains unidentified. Trimming took 4 bases from V and 1 from J; bases not matched to a gene: 3. The CDR3 sequence is 14 residues long. In germline, CDR1 is SGHDT, CDR2 YYEEEE. The chain links TRBV5-6 to TRBJ1-1; 8 nucleotides match TRBD1. The sequence came from a man in his thirties or forties in good health and CMV-seronegative. The specimen sequenced was PBMCs. CDR3 sequence: CASSPGTGNTEAFF. CDR3 sequence (DNA): TGTGCCAGCAGCCCGGGGACAGGGAACACTGAAGCTTTCTTT.